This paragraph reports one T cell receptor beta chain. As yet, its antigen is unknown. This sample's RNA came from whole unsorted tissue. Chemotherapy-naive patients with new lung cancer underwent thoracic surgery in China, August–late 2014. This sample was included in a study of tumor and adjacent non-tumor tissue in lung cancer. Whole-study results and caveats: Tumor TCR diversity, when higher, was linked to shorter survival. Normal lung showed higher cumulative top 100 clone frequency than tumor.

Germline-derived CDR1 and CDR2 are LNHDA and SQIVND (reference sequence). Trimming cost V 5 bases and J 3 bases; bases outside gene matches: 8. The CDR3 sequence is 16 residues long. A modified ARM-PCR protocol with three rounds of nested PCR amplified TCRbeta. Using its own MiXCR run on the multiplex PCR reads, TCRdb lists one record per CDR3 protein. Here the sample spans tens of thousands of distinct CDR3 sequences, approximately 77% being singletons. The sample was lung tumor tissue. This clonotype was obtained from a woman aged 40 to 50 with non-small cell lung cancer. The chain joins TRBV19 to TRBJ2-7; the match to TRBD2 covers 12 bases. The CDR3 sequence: CASSPRQTSGSYEQYF. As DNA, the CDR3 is TGTGCCAGTAGTCCACGACAGACTAGCGGGAGCTACGAGCAGTACTTC.